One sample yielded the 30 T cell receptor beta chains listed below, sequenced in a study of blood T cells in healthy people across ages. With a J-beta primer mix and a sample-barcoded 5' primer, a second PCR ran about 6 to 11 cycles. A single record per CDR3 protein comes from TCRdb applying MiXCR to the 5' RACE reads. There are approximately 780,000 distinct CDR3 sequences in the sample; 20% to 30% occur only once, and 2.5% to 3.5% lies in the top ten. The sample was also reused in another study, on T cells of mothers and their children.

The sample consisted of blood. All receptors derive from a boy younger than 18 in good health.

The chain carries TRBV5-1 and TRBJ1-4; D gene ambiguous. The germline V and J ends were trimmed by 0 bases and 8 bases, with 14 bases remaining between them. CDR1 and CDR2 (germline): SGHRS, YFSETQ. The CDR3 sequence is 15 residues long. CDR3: CASSLVGTGGEKLFF. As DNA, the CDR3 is TGCGCCAGCAGCTTGGTAGGAACCGGAGGCGAAAAACTGTTTTTT.

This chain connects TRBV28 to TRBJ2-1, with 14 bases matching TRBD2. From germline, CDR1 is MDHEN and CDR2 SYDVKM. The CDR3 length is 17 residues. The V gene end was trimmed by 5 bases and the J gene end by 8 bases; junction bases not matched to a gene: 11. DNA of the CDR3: TGTGCCAGCAGTCTCGGCCGACTAGCGGGGGGGTGGGATGAGCAGTTCTTC. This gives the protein CASSLGRLAGGWDEQFF.

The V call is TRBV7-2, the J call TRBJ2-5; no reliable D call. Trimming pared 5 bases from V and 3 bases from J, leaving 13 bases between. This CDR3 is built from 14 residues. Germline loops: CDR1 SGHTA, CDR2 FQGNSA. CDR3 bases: TGTGCCAGCAGCCGATATCTGGGGAAAGAGACCCAGTACTTC. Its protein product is CASSRYLGKETQYF.

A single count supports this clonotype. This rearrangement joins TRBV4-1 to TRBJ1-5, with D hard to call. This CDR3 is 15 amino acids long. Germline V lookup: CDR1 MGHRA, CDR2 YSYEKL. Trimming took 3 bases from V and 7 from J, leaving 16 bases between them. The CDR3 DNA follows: TGCGCCAGCAGCCAGGCCTCACAATTGGGGCAGCCCCAGCATTTT. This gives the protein CASSQASQLGQPQHF.

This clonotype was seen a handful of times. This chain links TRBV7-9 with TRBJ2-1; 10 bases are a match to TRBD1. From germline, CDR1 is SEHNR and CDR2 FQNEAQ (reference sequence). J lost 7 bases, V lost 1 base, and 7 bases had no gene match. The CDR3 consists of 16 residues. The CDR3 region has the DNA TGTGCCAGCAGCTTAGTCGGACAGGGGGAACCTAATGAGCAGTTCTTC. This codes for CASSLVGQGEPNEQFF.

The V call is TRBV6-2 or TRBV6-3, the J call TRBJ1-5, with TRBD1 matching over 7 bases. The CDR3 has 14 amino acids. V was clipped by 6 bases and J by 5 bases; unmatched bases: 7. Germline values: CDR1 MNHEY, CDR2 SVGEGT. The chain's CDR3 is CASSLARGDQPQHF. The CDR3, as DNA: TGTGCCAGCAGCCTTGCCAGGGGGGATCAGCCCCAGCATTTT.

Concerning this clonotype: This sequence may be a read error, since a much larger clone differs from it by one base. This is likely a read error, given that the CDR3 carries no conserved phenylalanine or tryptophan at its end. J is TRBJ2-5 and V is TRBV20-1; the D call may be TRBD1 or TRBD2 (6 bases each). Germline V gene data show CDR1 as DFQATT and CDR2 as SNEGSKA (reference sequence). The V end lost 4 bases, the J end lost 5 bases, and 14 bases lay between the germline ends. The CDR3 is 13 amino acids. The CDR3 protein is CSAKRGVGETQYL. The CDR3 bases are TGCAGTGCTAAGAGGGGGGTAGGGGAGACCCAGTACCTC.

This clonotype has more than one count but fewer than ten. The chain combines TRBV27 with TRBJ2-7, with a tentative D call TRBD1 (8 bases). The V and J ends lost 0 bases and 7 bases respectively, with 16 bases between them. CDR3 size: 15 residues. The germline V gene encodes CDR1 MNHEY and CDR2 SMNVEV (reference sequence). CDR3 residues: CASSLSSQGGEEQYF. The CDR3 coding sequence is TGTGCCAGCAGTTTATCGTCACAGGGGGGGGAGGAGCAGTACTTC.

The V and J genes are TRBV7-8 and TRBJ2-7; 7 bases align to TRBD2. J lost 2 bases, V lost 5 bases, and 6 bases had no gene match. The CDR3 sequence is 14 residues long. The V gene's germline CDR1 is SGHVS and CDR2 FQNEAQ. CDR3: CASSGRGTPYEQYF. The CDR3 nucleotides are TGTGCCAGCAGCGGGCGGGGGACTCCCTACGAGCAGTACTTC.

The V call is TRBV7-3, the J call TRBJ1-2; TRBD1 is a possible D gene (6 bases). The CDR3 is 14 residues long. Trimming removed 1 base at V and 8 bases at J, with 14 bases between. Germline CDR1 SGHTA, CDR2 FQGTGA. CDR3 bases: TGTGCCAGCAGCTTAAGTACAGGGAGGGGAGGCTACACCTTC. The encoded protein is CASSLSTGRGGYTF.

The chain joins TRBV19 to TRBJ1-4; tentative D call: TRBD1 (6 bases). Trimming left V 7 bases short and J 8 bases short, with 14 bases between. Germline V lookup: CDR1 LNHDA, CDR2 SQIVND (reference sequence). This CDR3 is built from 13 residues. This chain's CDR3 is CASINRVDEKLFF. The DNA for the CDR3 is TGTGCCAGTATCAACAGGGTAGACGAAAAACTGTTTTTT.

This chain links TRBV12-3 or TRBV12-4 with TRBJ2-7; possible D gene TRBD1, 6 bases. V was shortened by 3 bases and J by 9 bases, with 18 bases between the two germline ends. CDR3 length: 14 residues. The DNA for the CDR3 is TGTGCCAGCAGTTTTTGGCAGGGGCAAGGCGGGCAGTACTTC. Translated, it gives CASSFWQGQGGQYF.

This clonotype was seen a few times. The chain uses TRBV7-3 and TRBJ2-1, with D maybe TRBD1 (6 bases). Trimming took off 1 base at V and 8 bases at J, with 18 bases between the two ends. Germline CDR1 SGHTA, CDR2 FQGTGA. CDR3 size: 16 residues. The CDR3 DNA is TGTGCCAGCAGCTTAAGGGCTACAGGGAATAGGTATGAGCAGTTCTTC. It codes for CASSLRATGNRYEQFF.

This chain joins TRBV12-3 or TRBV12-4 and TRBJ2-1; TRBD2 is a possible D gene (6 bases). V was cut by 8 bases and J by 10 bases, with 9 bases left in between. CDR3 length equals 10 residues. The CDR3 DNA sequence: TGTGCCAGCGCGGGACGAGAGCAGTTCTTC. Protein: CASAGREQFF.

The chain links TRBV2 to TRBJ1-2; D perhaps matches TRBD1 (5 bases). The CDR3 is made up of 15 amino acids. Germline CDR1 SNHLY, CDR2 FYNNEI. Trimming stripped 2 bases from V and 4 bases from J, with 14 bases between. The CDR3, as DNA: TGTGCCAGCAGTGAACGGGCAGGGAACTTCTATGGCTACACCTTC. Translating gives CASSERAGNFYGYTF.

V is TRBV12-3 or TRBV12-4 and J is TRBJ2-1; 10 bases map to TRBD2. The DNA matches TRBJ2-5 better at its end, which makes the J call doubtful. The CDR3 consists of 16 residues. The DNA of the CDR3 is TGTGCCAGCAGTTTGGTGGGACTAGCGCAACAAGAGACCCAGTACTTC. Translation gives CASSLVGLAQQETQYF.

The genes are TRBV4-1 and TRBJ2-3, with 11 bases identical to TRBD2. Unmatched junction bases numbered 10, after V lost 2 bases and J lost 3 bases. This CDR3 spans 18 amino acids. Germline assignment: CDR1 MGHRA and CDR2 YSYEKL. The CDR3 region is CASSQTKLAGGETDTQYF. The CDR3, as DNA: TGCGCCAGCAGCCAAACTAAATTAGCGGGGGGGGAGACAGATACGCAGTATTTT.

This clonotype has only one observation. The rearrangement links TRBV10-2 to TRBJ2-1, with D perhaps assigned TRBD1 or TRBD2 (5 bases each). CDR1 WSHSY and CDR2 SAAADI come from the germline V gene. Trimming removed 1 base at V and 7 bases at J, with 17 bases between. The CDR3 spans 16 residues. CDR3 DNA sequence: TGCGCCAGCAGTGAGTGGAGGTTCCAGGGTCTGAATGAGCAGTTCTTC. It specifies CASSEWRFQGLNEQFF.

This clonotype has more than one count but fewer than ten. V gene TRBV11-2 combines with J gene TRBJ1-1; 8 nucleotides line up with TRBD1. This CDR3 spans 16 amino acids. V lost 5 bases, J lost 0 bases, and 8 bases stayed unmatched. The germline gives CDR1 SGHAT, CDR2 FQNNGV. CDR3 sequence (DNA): TGTGCCAGCAGCCCCAGGGGGCTGGGGATGAACACTGAAGCTTTCTTT. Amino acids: CASSPRGLGMNTEAFF.

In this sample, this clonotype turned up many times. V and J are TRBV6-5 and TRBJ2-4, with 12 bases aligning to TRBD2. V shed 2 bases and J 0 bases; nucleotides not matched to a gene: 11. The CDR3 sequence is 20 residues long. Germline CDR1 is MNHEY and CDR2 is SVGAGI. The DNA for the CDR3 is TGTGCCAGCAGTTACGTCGGGGGGCTAGCGGGGGGGAAAGCCAAAAACATTCAGTACTTC. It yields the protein CASSYVGGLAGGKAKNIQYF.

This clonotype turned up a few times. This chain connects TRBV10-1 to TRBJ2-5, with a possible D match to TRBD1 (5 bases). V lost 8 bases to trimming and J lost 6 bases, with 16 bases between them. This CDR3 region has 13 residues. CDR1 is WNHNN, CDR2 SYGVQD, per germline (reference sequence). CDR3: CASSDQGRKTQYF. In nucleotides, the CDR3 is TGCGCCAGCTCCGACCAGGGTCGGAAGACCCAGTACTTC.

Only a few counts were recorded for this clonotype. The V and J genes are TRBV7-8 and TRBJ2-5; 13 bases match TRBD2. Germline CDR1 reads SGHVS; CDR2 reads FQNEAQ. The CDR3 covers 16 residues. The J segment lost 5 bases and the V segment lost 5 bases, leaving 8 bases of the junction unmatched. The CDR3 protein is CASSLMGLAGQETQYF. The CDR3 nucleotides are TGTGCCAGCAGCCTAATGGGACTAGCGGGGCAGGAGACCCAGTACTTC.

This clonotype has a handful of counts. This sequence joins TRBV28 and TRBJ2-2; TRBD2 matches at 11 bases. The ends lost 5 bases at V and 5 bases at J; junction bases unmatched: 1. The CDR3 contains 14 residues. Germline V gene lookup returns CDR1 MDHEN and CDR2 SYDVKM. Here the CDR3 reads CASSRLAGTGELFF. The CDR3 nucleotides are TGTGCCAGCAGTCGACTAGCGGGGACCGGGGAGCTGTTTTTT.

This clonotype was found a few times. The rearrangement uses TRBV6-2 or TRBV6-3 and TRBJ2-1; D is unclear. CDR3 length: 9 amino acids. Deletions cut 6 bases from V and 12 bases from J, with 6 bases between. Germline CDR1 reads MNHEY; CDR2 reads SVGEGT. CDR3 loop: CASRPPQFF. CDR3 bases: TGTGCCAGCAGGCCCCCGCAGTTCTTC.

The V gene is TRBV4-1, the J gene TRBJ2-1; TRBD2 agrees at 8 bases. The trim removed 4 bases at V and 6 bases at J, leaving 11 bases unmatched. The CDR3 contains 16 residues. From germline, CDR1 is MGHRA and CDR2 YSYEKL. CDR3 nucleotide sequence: TGCGCCAGCAGCCCCCGGGAGGGGATGATATCCAATGAGCAGTTCTTC. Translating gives CASSPREGMISNEQFF.

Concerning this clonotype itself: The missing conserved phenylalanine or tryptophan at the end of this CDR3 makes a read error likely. CDR3 nucleotide sequence: TGCGCCAGCAGCTTCAAACAGGGGGCCCATGAGCAGTTCTCC. It encodes CASSFKQGAHEQFS. The chain is built from TRBV5-1 and TRBJ2-1; the match to TRBD1 covers 9 bases. V lost 2 bases, J lost 8 bases, and 5 bases stayed unmatched. Germline V gene sequence: CDR1 SGHRS, CDR2 YFSETQ. The CDR3 runs 14 residues.

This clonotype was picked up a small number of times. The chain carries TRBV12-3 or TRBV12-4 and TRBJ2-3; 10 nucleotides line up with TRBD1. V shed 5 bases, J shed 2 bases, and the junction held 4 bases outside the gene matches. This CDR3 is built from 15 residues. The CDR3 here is CASSLGQGVTDTQYF. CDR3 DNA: TGTGCCAGCAGTCTCGGACAGGGGGTCACAGATACGCAGTATTTT.

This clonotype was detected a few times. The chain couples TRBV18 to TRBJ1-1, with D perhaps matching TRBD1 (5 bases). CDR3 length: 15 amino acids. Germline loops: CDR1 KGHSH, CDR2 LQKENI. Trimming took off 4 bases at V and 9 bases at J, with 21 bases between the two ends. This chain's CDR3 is CASSQLKGPQKQAFF. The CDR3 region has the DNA TGTGCCAGCTCACAACTGAAGGGACCGCAAAAGCAAGCTTTCTTT.

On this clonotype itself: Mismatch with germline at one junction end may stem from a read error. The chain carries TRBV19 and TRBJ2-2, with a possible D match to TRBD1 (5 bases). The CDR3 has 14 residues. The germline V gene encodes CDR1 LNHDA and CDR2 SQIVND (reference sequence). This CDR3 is CVSSPGQNTGELFF. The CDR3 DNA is TGTGTCAGTAGTCCTGGACAGAACACCGGGGAGCTGTTTTTT.

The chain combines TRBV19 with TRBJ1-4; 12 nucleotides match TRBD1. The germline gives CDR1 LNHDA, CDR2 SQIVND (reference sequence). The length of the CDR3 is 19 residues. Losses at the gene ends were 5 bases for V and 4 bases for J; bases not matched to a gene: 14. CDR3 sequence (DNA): TGTGCCAGTAGTGTCCCCCGGGACAGGGGGCGGTTGGGTAATGAAAAACTGTTTTTT. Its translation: CASSVPRDRGRLGNEKLFF. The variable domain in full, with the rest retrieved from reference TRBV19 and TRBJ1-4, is DGGITQSPKYLFRKEGQNVTLSCEQNLNHDAMYWYRQDPGQGLRLIYYSQIVNDFQKGDIAEGYSVSREKKESFPLTVTSAQKNPTAFYLCASSVPRDRGRLGNEKLFFGSGTQLSVL.